The present entry profiles one T cell receptor (beta chain) with its context. Antigen: not known. The sample belongs to a study of T cell clones after liver transplantation. Study at large: Liver transplant recipients had immunosuppression withdrawal attempted within 2 years. Until 12-24 months post-transplant, subjects got standard immunosuppression and no induction.

This CDR3 has 11 residues. Germline V gives CDR1 DFQATT, CDR2 SNEGSKA (reference sequence). Trimming took 5 bases from V and 7 from J, leaving 9 bases between them. The table came from immunoSEQ multiplex PCR; TCRdb's copy has only in-frame clones and leaves some out. Of over 50,000 clones in the sample, around 85% are singletons; the top ten hold 14%. Study-wide points: Low donor cell numbers restricted donor-reactive repertoire measurement in a couple of subjects.

This material consisted of CD8+ T cells from blood, taken 12 months after liver transplant. This chain joins TRBV20-1 and TRBJ2-1; D call uncertain. The clonotype originates from a human patient who received a liver transplant. Some T cells may arise from the graft donor. The DNA of the CDR3 is TGCAGTGCTCAATGGGGTAATGAGCAGTTCTTC. Its protein is CSAQWGNEQFF.